Listed below are T cell receptor beta chains from one sample, sequenced in a study of blood T cells in healthy people across ages. One entry per CDR3 protein results from TCRdb running MiXCR on the 5' RACE reads. The table records roughly 1.4 million distinct CDR3 sequences, approximately 59% of them present only once. Sequenced sample: blood. The source of these receptors is a man aged 18-30 years in good health. CDR3s include the opening cysteine and the closing phenylalanine or tryptophan. The D gene is left open where the match is weak. Clone size, where shown, is once, few, many, or a class for clones that have expanded.

NA TRBJ2-4 TRBV28 NA CASTDTRFRTKNIQYF TGTGCCAGCACTGACACCCGTTTTCGGACCAAAAACATTCAGTACTTC
NA TRBJ1-4 TRBV19 NA CASSIGQNEKLFF TGTGCCAGTAGTATCGGACAGAATGAAAAACTGTTTTTT
NA TRBJ2-7 TRBV6-6 NA CASSYSSRGGYEQYF TGTGCCAGCAGTTACTCGAGTCGGGGAGGCTACGAGCAGTACTTC
NA TRBJ2-1 TRBV4-2 TRBD2 CASSLLSGGKDNEQFF TGTGCCAGCAGCCTCCTTAGCGGGGGAAAAGACAATGAGCAGTTCTTC
NA TRBJ2-3 TRBV6-5 NA CASSYSIGGGGTDTQYF TGTGCCAGCAGTTACTCGATAGGAGGGGGGGGCACAGATACGCAGTATTTT
NA TRBJ2-7 TRBV7-2 TRBD2 CASSLRLAGGPREQYF TGTGCCAGCAGCCTAAGACTAGCGGGAGGGCCGAGGGAGCAGTACTTC
NA TRBJ1-4 TRBV12-3/TRBV12-4 TRBD1 CASSLATGIGEKLFF TGTGCCAGCAGTTTAGCGACAGGGATAGGAGAAAAACTGTTTTTT
NA TRBJ1-1 TRBV6-1 TRBD1 CAGTAMNTEAFF TGTGCCGGGACAGCGATGAACACTGAAGCTTTCTTT
few TRBJ2-7 TRBV4-2 NA CASSQLFRDSYEQYF TGTGCCAGCAGCCAACTGTTCCGGGACTCCTACGAGCAGTACTTC
NA TRBJ2-3 TRBV7-2 NA CASSLIGPTDTQYF TGTGCCAGCAGCCTTATCGGACCCACAGATACGCAGTATTTT
NA TRBJ2-5 TRBV6-1 NA CASSEAVTARGTQYF TGTGCCAGCAGTGAAGCTGTAACAGCCCGAGGGACCCAGTACTTC
few TRBJ1-1 TRBV7-2 NA CASSLGGGVTEAFF TGTGCCAGCAGCTTAGGTGGGGGGGTCACTGAAGCTTTCTTT
few TRBJ1-2 TRBV29-1 NA CSVDLQGGYGYTF TGCAGCGTAGACCTACAGGGCGGCTATGGCTACACCTTC
NA TRBJ2-1 TRBV14 TRBD2 CASSPSGGRAMREQFF TGTGCCAGCAGCCCATCCGGCGGGAGGGCTATGCGTGAGCAGTTCTTC
NA TRBJ2-3 TRBV12-3/TRBV12-4 NA CASSLFINTQYF TGTGCCAGCAGTTTATTTATAAATACGCAGTATTTT
NA TRBJ1-1 TRBV5-1 NA CASSPWTAMNTEAFF TGCGCCAGCAGCCCGTGGACAGCTATGAACACTGAAGCTTTCTTT
NA TRBJ2-1 TRBV6-5 TRBD1 CASSYPRTGNNEQFF TGTGCCAGCAGTTACCCCCGGACAGGGAACAATGAGCAGTTCTTC
NA TRBJ2-1 TRBV4-1 TRBD2 CASSQGQRGNNEQFF TGCGCCAGCAGCCAAGGCCAGCGGGGAAACAATGAGCAGTTCTTC
NA TRBJ2-5 TRBV4-2 NA CASSPLGPHEETQYF TGTGCCAGCAGCCCCTTGGGGCCGCATGAAGAGACCCAGTACTTC
NA TRBJ2-5 TRBV27 TRBD2 CASSLSPGEGETQYF TGTGCCAGCAGTCTGAGTCCCGGGGAGGGGGAGACCCAGTACTTC
NA TRBJ2-5 TRBV7-9 TRBD1 CASSPQDRYEEQYF TGTGCCAGCAGCCCTCAGGACAGGTACGAAGAGCAGTACTTC
few TRBJ2-5 TRBV15 NA CATSRDTPPGETQYF TGTGCCACCAGCAGAGATACGCCCCCCGGGGAGACCCAGTACTTC
NA TRBJ2-1 TRBV28 NA CASSNPDGDRRNEQFF TGTGCTAGCAGTAACCCGGATGGAGACAGAAGGAATGAGCAGTTCTTC
NA TRBJ2-7 TRBV15 NA CATSRDNEQYF TGTGCCACCAGCAGAGATAACGAGCAGTACTTC
NA TRBJ1-2 TRBV27 TRBD1 CASSPRTGRRDYGYTF TGTGCCAGCAGTCCACGGACAGGGAGAAGAGACTATGGCTACACCTTC
few TRBJ2-7 TRBV20-1 NA CSALRGGLYEQYF TGCAGTGCCCTGAGGGGGGGTCTCTACGAGCAGTACTTC
NA TRBJ2-7 TRBV27 NA CASSLSGQITYEQYF TGTGCCAGCAGTTTATCCGGACAGATAACCTACGAGCAGTACTTC
NA TRBJ2-1 TRBV4-3 TRBD1 CASSQVGTGLGEQFF TGCGCCAGCAGCCAAGTCGGGACAGGGTTAGGTGAGCAGTTCTTC
NA TRBJ2-7 TRBV7-2 TRBD2 CASSQSSGSSYEQYF TGTGCCAGCAGCCAATCTAGCGGATCCTCCTACGAGCAGTACTTC
NA TRBJ2-2 TRBV15 NA CATSRGMGNPNTGELFF TGTGCCACCAGCAGAGGGATGGGCAATCCGAACACCGGGGAGCTGTTTTTT
NA TRBJ1-5 TRBV7-9 NA CASSLEGPQHF TGTGCCAGCAGCTTAGAAGGGCCCCAGCATTTT
NA TRBJ1-1 TRBV4-2 TRBD1 CASSTGQGLEAFF TGTGCCAGCAGCACCGGACAGGGGCTTGAAGCTTTCTTT
NA TRBJ2-3 TRBV20-1 NA CSARDERGWTADTQYF TGCAGTGCTAGAGATGAACGGGGGTGGACCGCAGATACGCAGTATTTT
NA TRBJ2-1 TRBV20-1 TRBD2 CSARARRQRGLAGGINEQFF TGCAGTGCTAGGGCTCGTAGACAGCGAGGACTAGCGGGAGGGATCAATGAGCAGTTCTTC
few TRBJ1-1 TRBV2 NA CASSELGGAGTEAFF TGTGCCAGCAGTGAATTGGGGGGCGCGGGTACTGAAGCTTTCTTT
NA TRBJ1-6 TRBV12-3/TRBV12-4 NA CASRGPSSYNSPLHF TGTGCCAGCAGGGGACCCAGCTCCTATAATTCACCCCTCCACTTT
NA TRBJ1-4 TRBV21-1 NA CASSKGRDRPATNEKLFF TGTGCCAGCAGCAAAGGAAGGGACAGGCCAGCAACTAATGAAAAACTGTTTTTT
NA TRBJ2-7 TRBV6-1 NA CAISGTNSYEQYF TGTGCCATTTCCGGGACAAACTCCTACGAGCAGTACTTC
NA TRBJ1-1 TRBV11-2 TRBD1 CASSLADRDTEAFF TGTGCCAGCAGCTTAGCTGACAGGGACACTGAAGCTTTCTTT
few TRBJ1-2 TRBV6-6 NA CASSYTVQGDGYTF TGTGCCAGCAGTTACACGGTCCAGGGCGATGGCTACACCTTC
NA TRBJ2-5 TRBV6-5 TRBD1 CASSSSGTGGSGLSSQETQYF TGTGCCAGCAGTTCATCCGGGACAGGGGGTTCAGGTTTGAGTAGCCAAGAGACCCAGTACTTC
NA TRBJ1-2 TRBV29-1 NA CSVEFFYGYTF TGCAGCGTTGAATTTTTCTATGGCTACACCTTC
few TRBJ2-7 TRBV13 NA CASSFYPPLRDEQYF TGTGCCAGCAGCTTCTATCCGCCCCTTAGAGACGAGCAGTACTTC
NA TRBJ2-3 TRBV7-2 NA CASSLNYGRRDTQYF TGTGCCAGCAGCTTAAACTACGGGAGACGAGATACGCAGTATTTT
NA TRBJ2-1 TRBV29-1 NA CSVEMGSSYNEQFF TGCAGCGTTGAGATGGGGAGCTCCTACAATGAGCAGTTCTTC
NA TRBJ1-1 TRBV27 NA CASRLQGMNTEAFF TGTGCCAGCAGACTTCAGGGAATGAACACTGAAGCTTTCTTT
NA TRBJ1-6 TRBV7-9 NA CASSLETDLPTGPRYSPLHF TGTGCCAGCAGCTTAGAGACAGACCTTCCTACAGGCCCAAGGTATTCACCCCTCCACTTT
NA TRBJ2-5 TRBV6-5 NA CASRRVTLQETQYF TGTGCCAGCAGGCGGGTGACCCTCCAAGAGACCCAGTACTTC
NA TRBJ1-2 TRBV25-1 TRBD1 CASSESVGPGQGVRYGYTF TGTGCCAGCAGTGAATCCGTAGGCCCCGGACAGGGGGTTCGCTATGGCTACACCTTC
NA TRBJ1-1 TRBV12-3/TRBV12-4 NA CASSFSGNEAFF TGTGCCAGCAGTTTCTCGGGGAATGAAGCTTTCTTT